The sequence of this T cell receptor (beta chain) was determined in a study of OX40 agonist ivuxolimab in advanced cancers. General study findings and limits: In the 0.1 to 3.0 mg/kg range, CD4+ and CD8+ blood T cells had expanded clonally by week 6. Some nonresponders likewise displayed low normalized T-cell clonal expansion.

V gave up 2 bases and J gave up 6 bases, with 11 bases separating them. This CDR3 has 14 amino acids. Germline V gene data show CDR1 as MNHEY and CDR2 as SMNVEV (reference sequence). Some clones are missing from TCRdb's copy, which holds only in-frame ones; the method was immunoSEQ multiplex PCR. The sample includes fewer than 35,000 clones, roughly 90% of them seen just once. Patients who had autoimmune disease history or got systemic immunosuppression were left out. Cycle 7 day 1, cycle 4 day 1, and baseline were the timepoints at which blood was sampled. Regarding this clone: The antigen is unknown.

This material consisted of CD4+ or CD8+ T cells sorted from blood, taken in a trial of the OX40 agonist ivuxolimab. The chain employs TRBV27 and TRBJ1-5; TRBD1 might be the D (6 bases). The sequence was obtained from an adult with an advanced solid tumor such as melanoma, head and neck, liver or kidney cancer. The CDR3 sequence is CASSLVQGGQPQHF. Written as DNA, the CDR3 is TGTGCCAGCAGTTTAGTACAGGGAGGTCAGCCCCAGCATTTT.